Listed below are T cell receptor beta chains from one sample, sequenced in a study of T cells in Graves' hyperthyroidism and ophthalmopathy. TCRdb ran MiXCR on the multiplex PCR reads and lists one entry per CDR3 protein. The table shows 500,000 to 650,000 distinct CDR3 sequences, with around 15% occurring only once. Input material: blood. The receptors derive from a woman between 45 and 60 years old with Graves' ophthalmopathy. The CDR3 runs from the conserved cysteine through the conserved F or W. Each record gives: CDR3 DNA, CDR3 protein, J gene, clone size, D gene, V gene. D genes are given only for firm matches. Not every row has a clone size; where given, it reads once, few, many or a size class.

TGTGCCAGCAGTAATTTACTAGCGGGAAAATACGAGCAGTACTTC,CASSNLLAGKYEQYF,TRBJ2-7,few,TRBD2,TRBV6-2/TRBV6-3
TGTGCCAGCAGTGTCCAGGCTGGAGGCTACACCTTC,CASSVQAGGYTF,TRBJ1-2,many,.,TRBV12-3/TRBV12-4
TGTGCCAGCAGCTCCCGCTCCGACCCTGGTCTGGATTCTGACATTCAGTACTTC,CASSSRSDPGLDSDIQYF,TRBJ2-4,few,.,TRBV7-3
TGCGCCAGCAGCGCCCCAGCAGGGGAAAGGGCGAGCACCGGGGAGCTGTTTTTT,CASSAPAGERASTGELFF,TRBJ2-2,few,.,TRBV5-1
TGTGCCACCAGCGACGGGACAGCCTACGAGCAGTACTTC,CATSDGTAYEQYF,TRBJ2-7,few,TRBD1,TRBV24-1
TGTGCCAGCAGCTTATTCTCCGGCTACGAGCAGTACTTC,CASSLFSGYEQYF,TRBJ2-7,many,.,TRBV11-2
TGTGCCACCAGTGAAGTGGGGAGCGGATACAATGAGCAGTTCTTC,CATSEVGSGYNEQFF,TRBJ2-1,few,.,TRBV24-1
TGTGCCAGCAGTGAATCTGGAGGGGTGGGGGAAAATGAGCAGTTCTTC,CASSESGGVGENEQFF,TRBJ2-1,.,.,TRBV25-1
TGTGCCAGCAGCTTAGTTCTAGCGGGACTACTCCAGGACACCGGGGAGCTGTTTTTT,CASSLVLAGLLQDTGELFF,TRBJ2-2,few,TRBD2,TRBV7-8
TGTGCCAGCAGTCCACTAGGGATTGAAGCTTTCTTT,CASSPLGIEAFF,TRBJ1-1,many,.,TRBV12-3/TRBV12-4
TGTGCCAGCAGTCCGCCCGGGGTTATCGAGCAGTACTTC,CASSPPGVIEQYF,TRBJ2-7,many,.,TRBV12-3/TRBV12-4
TGCAGTGCCAATGGAGAGCCTTACTACGAGCAGTACTTC,CSANGEPYYEQYF,TRBJ2-7,many,.,TRBV20-1
TGTGCCAGCAGTTTATTGGTCTTGAACACTGAAGCTTTCTTT,CASSLLVLNTEAFF,TRBJ1-1,.,.,TRBV6-2/TRBV6-3
TGTGCCAGCAGCTTAGCGGGTTTGACCCTAGGGCAAGAGACCCAGTACTTC,CASSLAGLTLGQETQYF,TRBJ2-5,many,.,TRBV7-9
TGTGCCAGCAGCCCTCCTAGCGGGAGGTATTACAATGAGCAGTTCTTC,CASSPPSGRYYNEQFF,TRBJ2-1,.,TRBD2,TRBV9
TGTGCCAGCAGTCCCAGCCGGCCCCACGAGCAGTACTTC,CASSPSRPHEQYF,TRBJ2-7,many,.,TRBV28
TGCAGCGTTGACGGCCTAGCGGGAAGGAATGAGCAGTTCTTC,CSVDGLAGRNEQFF,TRBJ2-1,few,TRBD2,TRBV29-1
TGCAGTGCTAGGCCAGTTCAAACAGGGGACTGGAACACTGAAGCTTTCTTT,CSARPVQTGDWNTEAFF,TRBJ1-1,many,TRBD1,TRBV20-1
TGTGCCAGCAGCCATCGGGATAGGGACAGCGAAGGCTACACCTTC,CASSHRDRDSEGYTF,TRBJ1-2,many,TRBD1,TRBV3-1
TGTGCCAGCAGCCCGGCATATGACAGCTATGGCTACACCTTC,CASSPAYDSYGYTF,TRBJ1-2,many,.,TRBV13
TGTGCCAGCAGCCAAGCGTTGGGGCTCGTCACAGATACGCAGTATTTT,CASSQALGLVTDTQYF,TRBJ2-3,few,.,TRBV4-2
TGTGCCAGCAGTCGGACAGGGCCCTTCTTAGACAATCAGCCCCAGCATTTT,CASSRTGPFLDNQPQHF,TRBJ1-5,many,TRBD1,TRBV12-3/TRBV12-4
TGTGCCTGGACTGGAAGGGCTCAAATTATCACAGATACGCAGTATTTT,CAWTGRAQIITDTQYF,TRBJ2-3,many,.,TRBV30
TGTGCCAGTACCATCAGTTTGGGACAGCCTACCTACAATGAGCAGTTCTTC,CASTISLGQPTYNEQFF,TRBJ2-1,.,TRBD1,TRBV19
TGCAGTGCTAGATTTTCGGTGAACACTGAAGCTTTCTTT,CSARFSVNTEAFF,TRBJ1-1,many,.,TRBV20-1
TGTGCCAGCAGTGTGGCGGGAGGGCGTAATGAGCAGTTCTTC,CASSVAGGRNEQFF,TRBJ2-1,few,TRBD2,TRBV7-3
TGTGCCAGCAGTCCTGGGACTAGCGGGAGAGATACGCAGTATTTT,CASSPGTSGRDTQYF,TRBJ2-3,few,TRBD2,TRBV6-1
TGTGCCAGCAACCCCCTAACCGGCGGTGGTGAAAAACTGTTTTTT,CASNPLTGGGEKLFF,TRBJ1-4,many,.,TRBV2
TGTGCCAGCAGTCCACCCCCGGACAGGGTGCATGAGCAGTTCTTC,CASSPPPDRVHEQFF,TRBJ2-1,many,TRBD1,TRBV28
TGTGCCACCAGTGTTACAAGCTCCTACAATGAGCAGTTCTTC,CATSVTSSYNEQFF,TRBJ2-1,few,.,TRBV24-1
TGTGCCAGCAGTTACTCGCCGAGGTTGGCAGAAAACATTCAGTACTTC,CASSYSPRLAENIQYF,TRBJ2-4,many,.,TRBV6-2/TRBV6-3
TGCAGTGCTATTAGCGGGAGCACCGGGGAGCTGTTTTTT,CSAISGSTGELFF,TRBJ2-2,many,TRBD2,TRBV20-1
TGTGCCAGCAGCTTAGGCGTTCGGCAGGACAGAAGTCTTGGCTACACCTTC,CASSLGVRQDRSLGYTF,TRBJ1-2,many,.,TRBV11-2
TGTGCCAGCAGTTTCTCCGGGACAGGTCTTCGGGATACGCAGTATTTT,CASSFSGTGLRDTQYF,TRBJ2-3,many,TRBD1,TRBV28
TGCGCCAGCAGCCCGACGGAGGGAGGGATCGGGGAGCTGTTTTTT,CASSPTEGGIGELFF,TRBJ2-2,few,TRBD2,TRBV4-3
TGTGCCATCAGTGAGTCATATGTAGATACGCAGTATTTT,CAISESYVDTQYF,TRBJ2-3,few,.,TRBV10-3
TGCAGTGCTAGTGATCGGACCAACACCGGGGAGCTGTTTTTT,CSASDRTNTGELFF,TRBJ2-2,few,.,TRBV20-1
TGTGCCAGCATCAAAGACAGGGGTGAAGATACGCAGTATTTT,CASIKDRGEDTQYF,TRBJ2-3,many,TRBD1,TRBV6-2/TRBV6-3
TGTGCCAGCAGTTCGACAGGGGGTAACAAAAACATTCAGTACTTC,CASSSTGGNKNIQYF,TRBJ2-4,many,TRBD1,TRBV28
TGCGCCACCAGAGGGACGGTGAACACTGAAGCTTTCTTT,CATRGTVNTEAFF,TRBJ1-1,.,.,TRBV4-1
TGTGCCAGCAGCCAAGATCTGGGGGCGGCTAATGAAAAACTGTTTTTT,CASSQDLGAANEKLFF,TRBJ1-4,.,.,TRBV4-2
TGTGCCAGCAGCCAAGACGGGGGTCAGCCCCAGCATTTT,CASSQDGGQPQHF,TRBJ1-5,many,.,TRBV3-1
TGTGCCAGCAGTACAGGCGTTGGGGCCAACGTCCTGACTTTC,CASSTGVGANVLTF,TRBJ2-6,few,.,TRBV11-2
TGTGCCAGCACCCCTTCTGGGGCCAACGTCCTGACTTTC,CASTPSGANVLTF,TRBJ2-6,few,.,TRBV27
TGTGCCAGCAGTGGAGCGGGAGCAGGCACAGATACGCAGTATTTT,CASSGAGAGTDTQYF,TRBJ2-3,many,TRBD2,TRBV28
TGTGCCAGCAGCCAAGATCGCAGGGTGTACAATGAGCAGTTCTTC,CASSQDRRVYNEQFF,TRBJ2-1,many,.,TRBV3-1
TGTGCCAGCAGTGTCGGGCAGAGCCCTAGCACAGATACGCAGTATTTT,CASSVGQSPSTDTQYF,TRBJ2-3,many,.,TRBV2